This T cell receptor beta chain originates from a study of OX40 agonist ivuxolimab in advanced cancers. Per germline, CDR1 SGDLS and CDR2 YYNGEE. V trimming: 2 bases; J trimming: 8 bases; junction bases outside the gene matches: 8. CDR3 length equals 15 residues. TCRdb's copy holds only in-frame clones and misses some; the assay was immunoSEQ multiplex PCR. The sample includes tens of thousands of clones, about 81% of them seen just once. V is TRBV9 and J is TRBJ2-1; 9 positions agree with TRBD1. The origin of this receptor is an adult with an advanced solid tumor such as melanoma, head and neck, liver or kidney cancer. This specimen consisted of CD4+ or CD8+ T cells sorted from blood, obtained in a trial of the OX40 agonist ivuxolimab. DNA for the CDR3: TGTGCCAGCAGCGTGGCCGGACAGGGGTTCGATGAGCAGTTCTTC. The encoded protein is CASSVAGQGFDEQFF.